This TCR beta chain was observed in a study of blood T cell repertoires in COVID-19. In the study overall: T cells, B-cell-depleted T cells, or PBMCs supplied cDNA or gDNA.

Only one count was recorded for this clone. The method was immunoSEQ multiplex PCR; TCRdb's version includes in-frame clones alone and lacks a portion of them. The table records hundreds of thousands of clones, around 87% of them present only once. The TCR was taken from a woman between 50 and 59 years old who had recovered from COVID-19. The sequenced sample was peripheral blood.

The CDR3 nucleotides read TGTGCCAGCACCCTGGCAAACTATGGCTACACCTTC. Protein sequence: CASTLANYGYTF. The V gene is TRBV6-1, the J gene TRBJ1-2, with D unclear. V lost 7 bases and J lost 2, with 8 bases in between. CDR1 and CDR2 (germline): MNHNS, SASEGT. This CDR3 spans 12 amino acids.